This T cell receptor beta chain was sequenced for a study of blood T cell repertoires in COVID-19. Authors' processing steps: Reference gene primer amplification in the assay estimated nucleated cell counts. Profiled with immunoSEQ multiplex PCR; TCRdb holds only in-frame clones, not every one. V and J calls plus clone size are reproduced from that table; the DNA served to infer D and trimming. This sample has about 270,000 clones, with roughly 85% found just once. CDR1 MDHEN and CDR2 SYDVKM come from the germline V gene. CDR3 length equals 14 residues. V lost 1 base to trimming and J lost 6 bases, with 13 bases between them.

The origin of this receptor is a woman aged 18-29 years with acute or convalescent COVID-19. The chain uses TRBV28 and TRBJ2-7; perhaps TRBD1 as D (6 bases). The source material was peripheral blood. DNA for the CDR3: TGTGCCAGCAGTTTATTAGGGGGAAGGGGCGAGCAGTACTTC. Translated: CASSLLGGRGEQYF.